This T cell receptor (beta chain) originates from a study of T cells after yellow fever vaccination. This clonotype was seen at least ten times. Its target is not known. Template-switching 5'RACE yielded the TCR cDNA; a universal primer site and UMIs were added in the process. From the 5' RACE reads, TCRdb called clonotypes with MiXCR, one entry per CDR3 protein. The data show roughly 340,000 distinct CDR3 sequences, 3% to 4.5% seen once. Overall study results and limits: Clonotypes shared by both compartments, CD4 and CD8, made up a small share. A weaker secondary response peaked on day 5, the primary on day 15.

Germline V gene data show CDR1 as MNHEY and CDR2 as SMNVEV (reference sequence). V lost 2 bases, J lost 2 bases, and 10 bases lay in between. CDR3 length equals 15 residues. Here the sequenced sample was PBMCs, taken 5 days after the yellow fever booster vaccination. The chain joins TRBV27 to TRBJ2-1; a weak D match, TRBD2 (5 bases). The sequence derives from a man aged 18 to 29 who received the YFV17D yellow fever vaccine. The CDR3 is CASSLQRPTYNEQFF. The CDR3 coding sequence is TGTGCCAGCAGTTTACAGCGGCCTACCTACAATGAGCAGTTCTTC.